This T cell receptor beta chain was recorded in a study of post-analysis software for immune sequencing data. As concerns this clonotype: Its antigen is unknown.

The J segment lost 2 bases and the V segment lost 4 bases, leaving 9 bases of the junction unmatched. Germline CDR1 is SGHVS and CDR2 is FQNEAQ. CDR3 size: 17 residues. Tagging with unique molecular identifiers was a feature of the TCR beta cDNA libraries. TCRdb re-called the PCR reads with MiXCR, one entry per CDR3 protein. This table holds hundreds of thousands of distinct CDR3 sequences, 53% found once. Overall study findings and caveats: Compared with controls, patients had more of five TRBV segments, including TRBV5-6, TRBV5-1 and TRBV20-1.

The clonotype comes from a girl under 18 with multiple sclerosis. Sample: blood. The chain couples TRBV7-8 to TRBJ2-7; TRBD2 agrees at 12 bases. The chain's CDR3 is CASSSGARLAGAYEQYF. Here the CDR3 DNA reads TGTGCCAGCAGCTCTGGGGCCCGACTAGCGGGAGCCTACGAGCAGTACTTC.